This TCR beta chain was found in a study of T-cell memory formation after mild COVID-19. TCRdb fed the 5' RACE reads into MiXCR, producing one record per CDR3 protein. The sample lists 200,000 to 300,000 distinct CDR3 sequences; 15% were seen once. Sequenced input: PBMCs or a T cell subset sorted from them (not recorded which). The TCR originated in an adult woman who had mild COVID-19 (a few samples of this study predate the infection). Cell type and time point are not known.

The CDR3 nucleotides are TGCGCCAGCAGCTATTTCCCGACAGGGGAAGAGCAGTACTTC. As protein: CASSYFPTGEEQYF. The chain joins TRBV4-1 to TRBJ2-7; 8 positions match TRBD1. The CDR3 runs 14 residues. V shed 5 bases, J shed 7 bases, and the junction held 10 bases outside the gene matches. Germline V gives CDR1 MGHRA, CDR2 YSYEKL.